Listed below are T cell receptor beta chains from one sample, sequenced in a study of T cell responses to AZD1222 COVID-19 vaccine. TCRdb's table, derived via immunoSEQ multiplex PCR, lists solely in-frame clones and lacks some. The sample shows approximately 260,000 clones, over 90% of them seen only once. The source material was peripheral blood, sampled on day 0 of AZD1222 vaccination. These receptors were collected from an adult in good health. Each CDR3 is given with its conserved first and last residue. The D gene is left open where the match is weak. Rows give clone size only sometimes, using once, few, many, or a class for an expanded clone.

d_gene,v_gene,abundance,j_gene,CDR3nt,CDR3aa
TRBD1,TRBV28,NA,TRBJ1-5,TGTGCCAGCAGTCCCACACAGGGGGCCTACCAGCCCCAGCATTTT,CASSPTQGAYQPQHF
NA,TRBV18,once,TRBJ1-2,TGTGCCAGCTCTCAACTGGGTTCTGCGGGCTACACCTTC,CASSQLGSAGYTF
NA,TRBV10-1,NA,TRBJ2-7,TGCGCCAGCAGTGTGTCAGGGAAGCCCTACGAGCAGTACTTC,CASSVSGKPYEQYF
NA,TRBV7-2,NA,TRBJ1-1,TGTGCCAGCACTCAGGACAGCATGAACACTGAAGCTTTCTTT,CASTQDSMNTEAFF
NA,TRBV28,NA,TRBJ1-2,TGTGCCAGCAGTTTATCGGGACCCAGGGATGGCTACACCTTC,CASSLSGPRDGYTF
TRBD2,TRBV13,NA,TRBJ2-1,TGTGCCAGCAGCTTGAAGTTGACTAGCAGCGATGAGCAGTTCTTC,CASSLKLTSSDEQFF
NA,TRBV27,NA,TRBJ1-1,TGTGCCAGCAGTCAAAAGGGTTTCACTGAAGCTTTCTTT,CASSQKGFTEAFF
TRBD1,TRBV5-1,NA,TRBJ1-2,TGCGCCAGCAGCTTGGACTACAGGGGGGATGGCTACACCTTC,CASSLDYRGDGYTF
NA,TRBV6-5,NA,TRBJ1-1,TGTGCCAGCAGTCGCGACGGGTATACTGAAGCTTTCTTT,CASSRDGYTEAFF
NA,TRBV12-3/TRBV12-4,NA,TRBJ1-2,TGTGCCAGCAGTTTCCTCTATGGCTACACCTTC,CASSFLYGYTF